Listed here are 24 T cell receptor beta chains from one sample, sequenced in a study of shared clonotypes between healthy human individuals. TCRdb keeps only in-frame clones here, not all; method: immunoSEQ multiplex PCR. This sample has 450,000 to 500,000 clones, with roughly four fifths found just once. The material sequenced was PBMCs. These receptors were taken from a middle-aged woman in good health. Some clones in this sample may be carry-over from other donors' samples.

Note on this clone: A far larger clone is only one base removed, so a read error is likely. The sample has other DNA sequences that encode this CDR3 too. The chain is built from TRBV25-1 and TRBJ1-2; D possibly corresponds to TRBD1 (6 bases). Trimming removed 2 bases at V and 4 bases at J, with 20 bases between. Germline assignment: CDR1 MGHDK and CDR2 SYGVNS. The CDR3 consists of 17 residues. CDR3 region: CASSEEPGADSGYGYTF. In nucleotides, the CDR3 is TGTGCCAGCAGTGAAGAGCCGGGGGCCGATTCTGGCTATGGCTACACCTTC.

Concerning this clone itself: This sequence is one base from a far larger clone and is likely a read error. The rearrangement uses TRBV2 and TRBJ1-1; tentatively, D is TRBD1 (5 bases). The CDR3 runs to 12 residues. Germline values: CDR1 SNHLY, CDR2 FYNNEI. The CDR3 here is CASSLQDTEAFF. In DNA, the CDR3 is TGTGCCAGCAGTTTGCAGGACACCGAAGCTTTCTTT. Full variable domain (outside the CDR3, taken from reference TRBV2 and TRBJ1-1): EPEVTQTPSHQVTQMGQEVILRCVPISNHLYFYWYRQILGQKVEFLVSFYNNEISEKSEIFDDQFSVERPDGSNFTLKIRSTKLEDSAMYFCASSLQDTEAFFGQGTRLTVV.

This clone occurred a few times. The chain recombines TRBV30 with TRBJ1-6; D is uncertain. Looked up from germline, CDR1 is GTSNPN and CDR2 is SVGIG (reference sequence). V was clipped by 0 bases and J by 14 bases, with 17 bases between them. The CDR3 extends over 14 amino acids. This CDR3 is CAWSVQFRGSSLHF. The CDR3 DNA reads TGTGCCTGGAGTGTACAATTCAGAGGGTCGTCCCTCCACTTT.

The J gene is TRBJ1-5, the V gene TRBV5-1; the D gene is possibly TRBD1 (5 bases). V was trimmed by 7 bases and J by 2 bases, leaving 16 bases between them. The V gene's germline CDR1 is SGHRS and CDR2 YFSETQ. This CDR3 is 15 amino acids long. CDR3 residues: CASSIGAGGNQPQHF. In DNA form, the CDR3 reads TGCGCCAGCTCTATAGGGGCTGGGGGCAATCAGCCCCAGCATTTT.

This chain uses TRBV4-2 with TRBJ2-1, with no clear D. CDR1 and CDR2 (germline): LGHNA, YNFKEQ. Trimming took 4 bases from V and 8 from J, leaving 12 bases between them. The CDR3 sequence is 13 residues long. The CDR3 DNA is TGTGCCAGCAGCCGAGCTAGTTTATATGAGCAGTTCTTC. Its translation is CASSRASLYEQFF.

The J gene is TRBJ1-3, the V gene TRBV7-6; D remains unclear. Germline CDR1 is SGHVS and CDR2 is FNYEAQ. V lost 3 bases to trimming and J lost 4 bases, with 16 bases between them. The CDR3 has 16 residues. The CDR3 bases are TGTGCCAGCAGCTTGAGGGTAGCAGGACCCGGAAACACCATATATTTT. It encodes CASSLRVAGPGNTIYF.

V gene TRBV5-1 combines with J gene TRBJ2-1, with D tentatively TRBD2 (6 bases). Germline V gene data show CDR1 as SGHRS and CDR2 as YFSETQ. V lost 2 bases and J 7 bases, leaving 28 bases between the germline ends. The CDR3 contains 19 residues. Written as DNA, the CDR3 is TGCGCCAGCAGCTTTCTTCCCGGGACTCTTCCCCAAAATCGGAATGAGCAGTTCTTC. Its translation is CASSFLPGTLPQNRNEQFF. Drawing the rest from reference TRBV5-1 and TRBJ2-1, the complete variable domain is KAGVTQTPRYLIKTRGQQVTLSCSPISGHRSVSWYQQTPGQGLQFLFEYFSETQRNKGNFPGRFSGRQFSNSRSEMNVSTLELGDSALYLCASSFLPGTLPQNRNEQFFGPGTRLTVL.

The rearrangement uses TRBV11-2 and TRBJ2-7, with D unresolved. Germline V gene data show CDR1 as SGHAT and CDR2 as FQNNGV. The CDR3 is 15 residues long. V was shortened by 1 base and J by 3 bases, with 13 bases between the two germline ends. This CDR3 reads CASSLGAPDFYEQYF. The CDR3, as DNA: TGTGCCAGCAGCTTAGGAGCACCAGATTTCTACGAGCAGTACTTC.

The chain employs TRBV7-2 and TRBJ2-5; no definite D call. The CDR3 covers 14 residues. The germline CDR1 and CDR2 sequences are SGHTA and FQGNSA. The germline V and J ends were trimmed by 2 bases and 5 bases, with 12 bases remaining between them. CDR3 region: CASSLFVGSETQYF. DNA of the CDR3: TGTGCCAGCAGCTTATTCGTGGGAAGTGAGACCCAGTACTTC.

This chain joins TRBV5-1 and TRBJ2-7; D is unclear. The V end was cut by 4 bases, the J end by 3 bases, with 14 bases between. Germline CDR1 is SGHRS and CDR2 is YFSETQ. The CDR3 has 14 residues. CDR3 DNA sequence: TGCGCCAGCAGCCCAGAGCCCCGACACTACGAGCAGTACTTC. Translating it yields CASSPEPRHYEQYF.

On this clone: Likely a read error: the CDR3 ends without its conserved phenylalanine or tryptophan. The DNA is left out, because the CDR3 cannot be placed on it with certainty; the CDR3 is given as TCRdb lists it. The chain has TRBV11-3 and TRBJ2-3; the D call in the table, TRBD1, was not verified against the DNA. Germline assignment: CDR1 SGHNT and CDR2 YENEEA. The CDR3 is 9 residues long, counting both termini. CDR3 amino acids: CASSPDRGE.

CDR3 in amino acids: CASREGQGREQYF. CDR3 DNA: TGTGCCAGTCGGGAGGGCCAAGGTAGGGAGCAGTACTTC. The gene calls are TRBV2 and TRBJ2-7, with 8 nucleotides matching TRBD2. Germline CDR1 reads SNHLY; CDR2 reads FYNNEI. Germline trimming cut 9 bases from V and 7 bases from J; bases unmatched to any gene: 11. This CDR3 region has 13 residues.

V gene TRBV29-1 combines with J gene TRBJ1-5, with D perhaps matching TRBD1 (6 bases). The germline V and J ends were trimmed by 4 bases and 5 bases, with 15 bases remaining between them. This CDR3 contains 14 residues. Germline loops: CDR1 SQVTM, CDR2 ANQGSEA. For the CDR3, the DNA is TGCAGCGTTGTAGTAACAGGGCCCGATCAGCCCCAGCATTTT. Its protein product is CSVVVTGPDQPQHF.

The gene calls are TRBV27 and TRBJ2-1; D is possibly TRBD1 (6 bases). In germline, CDR1 is MNHEY, CDR2 SMNVEV (reference sequence). CDR3 length equals 13 residues. V gave up 6 bases and J gave up 6 bases, with 12 bases separating them. CDR3 DNA: TGTGCCAGCAGAAGGACAGCCGGCAATGAGCAGTTCTTC. Encoded protein: CASRRTAGNEQFF.

Notes on this clone: Other DNA sequences in the sample encode the same CDR3. The genes are TRBV5-1 and TRBJ1-1, with D uncertain. The CDR3 has 14 residues. Trimming took off 2 bases at V and 2 bases at J, with 10 bases between the two ends. The V gene's germline CDR1 is SGHRS and CDR2 YFSETQ. CDR3 in amino acids: CASSLSQTNTEAFF. CDR3 coding DNA: TGCGCCAGCAGCTTATCCCAAACCAACACTGAAGCTTTCTTT.

The chain uses TRBV7-8 and TRBJ2-5; 12 bases align to TRBD2. The CDR3 spans 18 residues. V shed 1 base, J shed 5 bases, and the junction held 11 bases outside the gene matches. Germline CDR1 is SGHVS and CDR2 is FQNEAQ. The CDR3 protein is CASSLGRASGRVWETQYF. CDR3 nucleotide sequence: TGTGCCAGCAGCTTAGGTCGGGCTAGCGGGAGGGTCTGGGAGACCCAGTACTTC.

This clone was counted between two and nine times. This chain joins TRBV15 and TRBJ2-5, with 11 bases aligning to TRBD1. The CDR3 consists of 15 residues. J gave up 4 bases and V 3 bases, and 4 bases lay outside the gene matches. Germline values: CDR1 LNHNV, CDR2 YYDKDF (reference sequence). The CDR3 DNA sequence: TGTGCCACCAGCAGGGGGGACAGGGGGACAGAGACCCAGTACTTC. Its protein product is CATSRGDRGTETQYF. The full variable domain, in which reference TRBV15 and TRBJ2-5 provide the parts outside the CDR3, is DAMVIQNPRYQVTQFGKPVTLSCSQTLNHNVMYWYQQKSSQAPKLLFHYYDKDFNNEADTPDNFQSRRPNTSFCFLDIRSPGLGDTAMYLCATSRGDRGTETQYFGPGTRLLVL.

The V gene is TRBV7-2, the J gene TRBJ2-5, with 9 nucleotides matching TRBD2. V lost 5 bases and J lost 5; bases outside the gene matches: 12. There are 16 residues in the CDR3. Germline CDR1 is SGHTA and CDR2 is FQGNSA. CDR3 residues: CASSRGREGRRETQYF. CDR3 DNA sequence: TGTGCCAGCAGCCGGGGGCGGGAGGGCCGGCGTGAGACCCAGTACTTC.

This chain uses TRBV28 with TRBJ1-5; no clear D gene. CDR1 and CDR2 from the germline V gene are MDHEN and SYDVKM. The V end lost 3 bases, the J end lost 8 bases, and 23 bases lay between the germline ends. The CDR3 totals 17 residues. CDR3 region: CASSFPRGGSPGEPQHF. The CDR3 nucleotides read TGTGCCAGCAGTTTTCCGCGGGGAGGGTCCCCTGGAGAGCCCCAGCATTTT.

The rearrangement joins TRBV7-6 to TRBJ2-5; possibly TRBD1 for D (5 bases). The CDR3 sequence is 13 residues long. From germline, CDR1 is SGHVS and CDR2 FNYEAQ. V lost 4 bases and J lost 4, with 10 bases in between. The CDR3 sequence is CASSSRTLETQYF. CDR3 nucleotides: TGTGCCAGCAGCTCGAGGACACTAGAGACCCAGTACTTC.

This clone was seen a few times. V usage is TRBV19 and J usage is TRBJ2-3; D may be TRBD2 (5 bases). Germline V gene data show CDR1 as LNHDA and CDR2 as SQIVND (reference sequence). The CDR3 extends over 9 amino acids. The CDR3 DNA follows: TGTCCCGGGGAGGATACGCAGTATTTT. This gives the protein CPGEDTQYF.

This chain joins TRBV7-9 and TRBJ2-1; 10 nucleotides match TRBD2. With V trimmed by 5 bases and J by 4 bases, 8 bases remained unmatched. The V gene's germline CDR1 is SEHNR and CDR2 FQNEAQ (reference sequence). The CDR3 totals 16 residues. CDR3 sequence reads: CASSGRGTSVYNEQFF. The CDR3 bases are TGTGCCAGCAGCGGGCGCGGGACTAGCGTTTACAATGAGCAGTTCTTC. Drawing the rest from reference TRBV7-9 and TRBJ2-1, the complete variable domain is DTGVSQNPRHKITKRGQNVTFRCDPISEHNRLYWYRQTLGQGPEFLTYFQNEAQLEKSRLLSDRFSAERPKGSFSTLEIQRTEQGDSAMYLCASSGRGTSVYNEQFFGPGTRLTVL.

The chain combines TRBV7-9 with TRBJ1-1, with D perhaps matching TRBD1 (6 bases). Germline-derived CDR1 and CDR2 are SEHNR and FQNEAQ (reference sequence). V was cut by 5 bases and J by 1 base, with 11 bases left in between. The CDR3 has 14 amino acids. For the CDR3, the DNA is TGTGCCAGCAGCGAACAGGGTTGGAACACTGAAGCTTTCTTT. This sequence encodes CASSEQGWNTEAFF. Together with reference TRBV7-9 and TRBJ1-1, the CDR3 gives the full variable domain: DTGVSQNPRHKITKRGQNVTFRCDPISEHNRLYWYRQTLGQGPEFLTYFQNEAQLEKSRLLSDRFSAERPKGSFSTLEIQRTEQGDSAMYLCASSEQGWNTEAFFGQGTRLTVV.

The V call is TRBV2, the J call TRBJ2-7, with D perhaps being TRBD1 or TRBD2 (6 bases each). The CDR3 runs 13 residues. Germline lookup yields CDR1 SNHLY and CDR2 FYNNEI. Trimming removed 4 bases from V and 3 bases from J, with 10 bases in between. The CDR3 here is CASSGRGVYEQYF. The CDR3 DNA follows: TGTGCCAGCAGTGGAAGGGGGGTCTACGAGCAGTACTTC.